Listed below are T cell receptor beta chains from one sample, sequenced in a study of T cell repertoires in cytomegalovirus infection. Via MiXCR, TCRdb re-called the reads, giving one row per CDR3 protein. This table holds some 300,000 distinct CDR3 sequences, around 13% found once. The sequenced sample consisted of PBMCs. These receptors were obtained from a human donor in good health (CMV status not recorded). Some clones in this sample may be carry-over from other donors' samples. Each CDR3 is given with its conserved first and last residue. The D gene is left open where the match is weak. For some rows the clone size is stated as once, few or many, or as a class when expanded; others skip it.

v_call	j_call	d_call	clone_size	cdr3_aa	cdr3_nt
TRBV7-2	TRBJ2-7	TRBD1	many	CASSFWTGVAYEQYF	TGTGCCAGCAGCTTTTGGACAGGGGTGGCCTACGAGCAGTACTTC
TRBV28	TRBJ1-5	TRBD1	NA	CASSLWAGQGANQPQHF	TGTGCCAGCAGTTTATGGGCGGGCCAGGGGGCAAATCAGCCCCAGCATTTT
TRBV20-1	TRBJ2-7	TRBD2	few	CSARNPQTSGSSHEQYF	TGCAGTGCTAGAAACCCCCAGACTAGCGGGAGTTCCCACGAGCAGTACTTC
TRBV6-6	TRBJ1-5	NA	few	CASGRGGRNQPQHF	TGTGCCAGCGGGAGGGGGGGGAGGAATCAGCCCCAGCATTTT
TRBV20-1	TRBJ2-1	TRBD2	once	CSARPPSGLTSSYNEQFF	TGCAGTGCCCGCCCCCCTAGCGGGCTCACATCCTCCTACAATGAGCAGTTCTTC
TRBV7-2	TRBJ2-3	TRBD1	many	CASSSARPGGPDTQYF	TGTGCCAGCAGCTCCGCTAGGCCAGGGGGACCAGATACGCAGTATTTT
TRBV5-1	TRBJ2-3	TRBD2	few	CASSFIAGSSTDTQYF	TGCGCCAGCAGCTTCATAGCGGGATCTAGCACAGATACGCAGTATTTT
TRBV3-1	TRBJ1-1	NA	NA	CASSSKLPRGNTEAFF	TGTGCCAGCAGCTCTAAGTTACCCCGGGGGAACACTGAAGCTTTCTTT
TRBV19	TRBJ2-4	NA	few	CASSNPGEIKNIQYF	TGTGCCAGTAGTAATCCGGGAGAGATCAAAAACATTCAGTACTTC
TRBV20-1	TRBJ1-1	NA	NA	CSAPKRQDNTEAFF	TGCAGTGCTCCCAAGAGACAGGACAACACTGAAGCTTTCTTT
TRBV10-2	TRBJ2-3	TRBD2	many	CASRRLAGVTDTQYF	TGCGCCAGCAGGCGACTAGCGGGGGTTACAGATACGCAGTATTTT
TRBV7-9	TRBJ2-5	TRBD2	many	CASSLSGLAGETQYF	TGTGCCAGCAGCTTATCTGGACTAGCGGGTGAGACCCAGTACTTC
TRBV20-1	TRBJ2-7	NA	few	CSALTRAEQYF	TGCAGTGCCCTTACAAGGGCCGAGCAGTACTTC
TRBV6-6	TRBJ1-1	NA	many	CASSLGAALNTEAFF	TGTGCCAGCAGTTTAGGGGCAGCCCTGAACACTGAAGCTTTCTTT
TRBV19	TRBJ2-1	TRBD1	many	CASRRWDRPNEQFF	TGTGCCAGTAGGCGGTGGGACAGACCCAATGAGCAGTTCTTC
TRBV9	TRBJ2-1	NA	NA	CASSVEGGSSYNEQFF	TGTGCCAGCAGCGTTGAGGGGGGGAGCTCCTACAATGAGCAGTTCTTC
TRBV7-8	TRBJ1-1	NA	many	CASSLGVGTEAFF	TGTGCCAGCAGCCTCGGGGTCGGAACTGAAGCTTTCTTT
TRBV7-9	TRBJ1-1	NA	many	CASSLAGFSEAFF	TGTGCCAGCAGCTTAGCAGGATTCTCTGAAGCTTTCTTT
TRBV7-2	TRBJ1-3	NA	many	CASRGQAPGNTIYF	TGTGCCAGCAGGGGGCAGGCGCCTGGAAACACCATATATTTT
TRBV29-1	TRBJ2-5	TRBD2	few	CSSGGGETQYF	TGCAGCTCGGGGGGGGGAGAGACCCAGTACTTC
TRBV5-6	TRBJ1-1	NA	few	CASSFLATNEAFF	TGTGCCAGCAGCTTTTTAGCAACCAATGAAGCTTTCTTT
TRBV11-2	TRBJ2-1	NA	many	CASSLGGTYNEQFF	TGTGCCAGCAGCTTAGGGGGTACCTACAATGAGCAGTTCTTC
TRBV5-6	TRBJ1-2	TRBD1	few	CASSLDGDSLYGYTF	TGTGCCAGCAGCTTGGATGGGGACAGTCTCTATGGCTACACCTTC
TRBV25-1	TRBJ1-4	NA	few	CASSESFAGSREKLFF	TGTGCCAGCAGTGAATCTTTCGCAGGGTCGCGTGAAAAACTGTTTTTT
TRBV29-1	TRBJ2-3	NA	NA	CSVGQNTDTQYF	TGCAGCGTTGGACAGAACACAGATACGCAGTATTTT
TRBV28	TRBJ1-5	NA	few	CASSLPRGHIVQPQHF	TGTGCCAGCAGTCTCCCCCGGGGACACATAGTGCAGCCCCAGCATTTT
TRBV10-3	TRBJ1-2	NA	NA	CAISTAPSGYTF	TGTGCCATCAGTACGGCTCCGAGTGGCTACACCTTC
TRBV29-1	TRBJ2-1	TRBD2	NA	CSVEATLAGNEQFF	TGCAGCGTTGAAGCTACACTAGCGGGGAATGAGCAGTTCTTC
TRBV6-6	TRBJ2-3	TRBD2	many	CASSSSGSMNTQYF	TGTGCCAGCAGTTCTAGCGGGAGTATGAATACGCAGTATTTT